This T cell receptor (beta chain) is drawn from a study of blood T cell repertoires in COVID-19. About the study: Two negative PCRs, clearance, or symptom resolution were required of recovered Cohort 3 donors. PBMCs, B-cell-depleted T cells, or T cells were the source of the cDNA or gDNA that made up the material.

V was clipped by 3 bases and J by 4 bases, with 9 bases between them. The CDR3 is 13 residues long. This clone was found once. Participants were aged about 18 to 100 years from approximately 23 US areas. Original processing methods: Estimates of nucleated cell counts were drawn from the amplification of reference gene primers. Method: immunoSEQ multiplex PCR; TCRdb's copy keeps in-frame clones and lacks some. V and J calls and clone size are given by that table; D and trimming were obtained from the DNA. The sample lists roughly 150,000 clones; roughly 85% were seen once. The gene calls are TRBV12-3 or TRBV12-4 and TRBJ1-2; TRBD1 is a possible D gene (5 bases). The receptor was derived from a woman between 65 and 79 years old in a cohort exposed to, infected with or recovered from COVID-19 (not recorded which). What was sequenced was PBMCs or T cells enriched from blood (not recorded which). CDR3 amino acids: CASSLKGLYGYTF. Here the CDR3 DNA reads TGTGCCAGCAGTTTGAAGGGGCTCTATGGCTACACCTTC.